Listed below are T cell receptor beta chains from one sample, sequenced in a study of cytomegalovirus exposure and HLA in healthy donors. TCRdb keeps only in-frame clones here, not all; method: immunoSEQ multiplex PCR. The table has tens of thousands of clones, roughly 75% seen once; the top ten hold about 4.9%. Sequenced input: PBMCs. The receptors were sampled from a woman in her 30s in good health and CMV-seronegative. CDR3s include the opening cysteine and the closing phenylalanine or tryptophan. D genes are given only for firm matches. Size is stated for part of the rows, as once, few or many counts, or as a class when the clone is expanded.

V	D	length	J	size	DNA	CDR3
TRBV30	-	15	TRBJ1-1	-	TGTGCCTGGAGTGTACTTGACAGCACGGACACTGAAGCTTTCTTT	CAWSVLDSTDTEAFF
TRBV10-3	-	12	TRBJ1-2	-	TGTGCCACAACTGCTCGAGACTATGGCTACACCTTC	CATTARDYGYTF
TRBV18	TRBD1	15	TRBJ1-5	once	TGTGCCAGCTCACCGGGGACAGGGGACAATCAGCCCCAGCATTTT	CASSPGTGDNQPQHF
TRBV18	-	13	TRBJ2-3	-	TGTGCCAGCTCACCCTCTGGCACAGATACGCAGTATTTT	CASSPSGTDTQYF
TRBV6-5	TRBD2	14	TRBJ2-5	-	TGTGCCGCTGGCCCCAGCGGGGGATTGTGGGCCCAGTACTTC	CAAGPSGGLWAQYF
TRBV5-1	-	14	TRBJ2-1	-	TGCGCCAGCAGCTTGGTTTCAGCCTACAATGAGCAGTTCTTC	CASSLVSAYNEQFF
TRBV11-3	TRBD2	15	TRBJ2-1	-	TGTGCCAGCAGCTTAGGGGGAGGGTCCTACAATGAGCAGTTCTTC	CASSLGGGSYNEQFF
TRBV9	-	15	TRBJ1-1	-	TGTGCCAGCACCCCGGGCTCAGGGTATGACACTGAAGCTTTCTTT	CASTPGSGYDTEAFF
TRBV30	-	14	TRBJ2-5	few	TGTGCCTGGAGTGGTAACGCCAGGAAAGAGACCCAGTACTTC	CAWSGNARKETQYF
TRBV5-1	-	14	TRBJ1-4	-	TGCGCCAGCAGCCCCGGGACTACTAATGAAAAACTGTTTTTT	CASSPGTTNEKLFF
TRBV10-3	-	16	TRBJ2-7	-	TGTGCCATCAGTGACCCCGGGTCTTCGAGCTCCTACGAGCAGTACTTC	CAISDPGSSSSYEQYF
TRBV5-8	TRBD2	15	TRBJ2-1	-	TGTGCCAGCAGCTTAGGACTAGCGGGAGGCAATGAGCAGTTCTTC	CASSLGLAGGNEQFF
TRBV7-6	TRBD2	15	TRBJ2-3	-	TGTGCCAGCAGCTCGTCAGCGGGAGGGGCAGATACGCAGTATTTT	CASSSSAGGADTQYF
TRBV25-1	-	13	TRBJ1-1	few	TGTGCCAGCAGTGAATCGGTGAACACTGAAGCTTTCTTT	CASSESVNTEAFF